Following are 17 T cell receptor beta chains from one sample sequenced in a study of control samples from healthy donors and cancer patients. Profiling relied on immunoSEQ multiplex PCR, and the TCRdb table lists in-frame clones only, not all of them. Of 150,000 or so clones detected, around nine tenths appear once; the ten largest clones hold about 0.73%. Source material: blood. These TCRs come from a woman in her 30s in good health.

J is TRBJ1-1 and V is TRBV19, with a weak D call TRBD1 (6 bases). Between the trimmed V and J ends, which lost 6 bases and 5 bases, there was a span of 16 bases. The length of the CDR3 is 14 residues. Germline-derived CDR1 and CDR2 are LNHDA and SQIVND (reference sequence). The CDR3 is CASRIHGGGTEAFF. CDR3 nucleotide sequence: TGTGCCAGTAGGATCCACGGAGGGGGGACTGAAGCTTTCTTT. Looking up the rest from reference TRBV19 and TRBJ1-1 gives the full variable domain: DGGITQSPKYLFRKEGQNVTLSCEQNLNHDAMYWYRQDPGQGLRLIYYSQIVNDFQKGDIAEGYSVSREKKESFPLTVTSAQKNPTAFYLCASRIHGGGTEAFFGQGTRLTVV.

V gene TRBV19 combines with J gene TRBJ1-2; a possible D gene is TRBD1 (6 bases). Deletions cut 2 bases from V and 4 bases from J, with 14 bases between. CDR1 and CDR2 from the germline V gene are LNHDA and SQIVND (reference sequence). CDR3 length: 15 residues. For the CDR3, the DNA is TGTGCCAGTAGTATATTTCAAGGACAGATCTATGGCTACACCTTC. This codes for CASSIFQGQIYGYTF.

This chain uses TRBV9 with TRBJ2-7, with TRBD2 matching over 8 bases. V was pared by 0 bases and J by 5 bases, with 7 bases of the junction left unmatched. Germline V gene data show CDR1 as SGDLS and CDR2 as YYNGEE. The CDR3 has 15 amino acids. The CDR3 region is CASSVESGSYNEQYF. CDR3 sequence (DNA): TGTGCCAGCAGCGTAGAAAGCGGGAGCTATAACGAGCAGTACTTC.

The rearrangement links TRBV5-3 to TRBJ1-5, with D unresolved. TRBV5-3 is sorted into the ORF group, with uncertain function. Between the trimmed V and J ends, which lost 4 bases and 0 bases, there was a span of 11 bases. The CDR3 is 15 residues long. For the CDR3, the DNA is TGTGCCAGAAGCCCCGGACGCCTTAGCAATCAGCCCCAGCATTTT. Translation: CARSPGRLSNQPQHF.

The chain recombines TRBV30 with TRBJ2-4; 8 bases are a match to TRBD1. The CDR3 length is 14 residues. Germline loops: CDR1 GTSNPN, CDR2 SVGIG (reference sequence). Trimming removed 1 base from V and 1 base from J; junction bases left unmatched: 0. The CDR3 reads CAWSGQGAKNIQYF. The CDR3 coding sequence is TGTGCCTGGAGTGGACAGGGGGCCAAAAACATTCAGTACTTC.

The chain recombines TRBV3-1 (or the pseudogene TRBV3-2) with TRBJ2-1, with D possibly being TRBD1 or TRBD2 (5 bases each). Trimming shortened V by 2 bases and J by 5 bases, and 7 bases separated the two germline ends. This CDR3 has 13 amino acids. Germline V gene sequence: CDR1 LGHDT, CDR2 YNNKEL (reference sequence). CDR3 sequence (DNA): TGTGCCAGCAGCCAACGAGGGGACAATGAGCAGTTCTTC. Its protein product is CASSQRGDNEQFF.

The rearrangement links TRBV6-5 to TRBJ2-2; D is unclear. This CDR3 spans 14 amino acids. Trimming left V 6 bases short and J 5 bases short, with 13 bases between. Germline assignment: CDR1 MNHEY and CDR2 SVGAGI. CDR3 in amino acids: CASRPNSYTGELFF. The CDR3 coding sequence is TGTGCCAGCAGACCCAACTCATATACCGGGGAGCTGTTTTTT.

The chain couples TRBV30 to TRBJ1-1, with D unresolved. This CDR3 spans 10 amino acids. CDR1 is GTSNPN, CDR2 SVGIG, per germline (reference sequence). V was trimmed by 4 bases and J by 4 bases, leaving 4 bases between them. CDR3 nucleotides: TGTGCCTGGATAAGCACTGAAGCTTTCTTT. This sequence encodes CAWISTEAFF.

The rearrangement joins TRBV5-1 to TRBJ1-6; 8 nucleotides line up with TRBD1. The CDR3 contains 15 residues. Trimming cost V 0 bases and J 6 bases; bases outside gene matches: 2. Germline V gene lookup returns CDR1 SGHRS and CDR2 YFSETQ. This CDR3 reads CASSLDGQGNSPLHF. For the CDR3, the DNA is TGCGCCAGCAGCTTGGATGGACAGGGTAATTCACCCCTCCACTTT.

This clone appeared a single time. This sample includes further DNA sequences coding for the same CDR3. The J gene is TRBJ2-1, the V gene TRBV3-1 (or the pseudogene TRBV3-2); 8 bases fit TRBD1. Germline CDR1 LGHDT, CDR2 YNNKEL (reference sequence). V dropped 4 bases and J dropped 3; count of bases not matched to a gene: 2. The CDR3 spans 14 residues. The CDR3 nucleotides read TGTGCCAGCAGCCCCGGACAGGGCTACAATGAGCAGTTCTTC. As protein: CASSPGQGYNEQFF.

The chain's CDR3 is CSASHGGNEKLFF. CDR3 nucleotide sequence: TGCAGTGCTAGTCACGGGGGTAATGAAAAACTGTTTTTT. V is TRBV20-1 and J is TRBJ1-4; D is possibly TRBD1 (5 bases). The V end was cut by 3 bases, the J end by 4 bases, with 9 bases between. CDR3 length equals 13 residues. The V gene's germline CDR1 is DFQATT and CDR2 SNEGSKA (reference sequence).

The rearrangement links TRBV5-1 to TRBJ2-3; D call uncertain. The CDR3 is made up of 13 amino acids. V was trimmed by 3 bases and J by 6 bases, leaving 11 bases between them. In germline, CDR1 is SGHRS, CDR2 YFSETQ. CDR3 amino acids: CASSWRGPDTQYF. CDR3 sequence (DNA): TGCGCCAGCAGCTGGAGAGGCCCGGATACGCAGTATTTT.

This chain connects TRBV5-1 to TRBJ1-6; D not resolved. V was trimmed by 2 bases and J by 7 bases, leaving 10 bases between them. In germline, CDR1 is SGHRS, CDR2 YFSETQ. The CDR3 runs to 14 residues. The CDR3 protein is CASSFSGGNSPLHF. CDR3 nucleotide sequence: TGCGCCAGCAGCTTCTCGGGAGGCAATTCACCCCTCCACTTT.

The rearrangement links TRBV28 to TRBJ1-4; 10 nucleotides agree with TRBD1. The germline V gene encodes CDR1 MDHEN and CDR2 SYDVKM. J was trimmed by 4 bases and V by 6 bases; bases with no gene match: 8. This CDR3 has 16 residues. Here the CDR3 DNA reads TGTGCCAGCAGGCGGACAGGGGGGGGAAGTAATGAAAAACTGTTTTTT. It encodes CASRRTGGGSNEKLFF.

The chain employs TRBV30 and TRBJ2-3; 7 nucleotides agree with TRBD2. This CDR3 has 15 amino acids. CDR1 is GTSNPN and CDR2 is SVGIG in the germline V gene (reference sequence). Trimming removed 0 bases from V and 2 bases from J; junction bases left unmatched: 5. The CDR3 bases are TGTGCCTGGAGTGTGGGCGGGAGCGTCACAGATACGCAGTATTTT. It is translated as CAWSVGGSVTDTQYF.

A single count supports this clone. The sample has other DNA sequences that encode this CDR3 too. This chain joins TRBV19 and TRBJ1-1; D is uncertain. V shed 1 base and J shed 2 bases, with 5 bases lying between them. The length of the CDR3 is 13 residues. Germline V gene data show CDR1 as LNHDA and CDR2 as SQIVND (reference sequence). CDR3 sequence: CASSIGRNTEAFF. For the CDR3, the DNA is TGTGCCAGTAGTATAGGGAGAAACACTGAAGCTTTCTTT.

The chain links TRBV21-1 to TRBJ1-6. TRBV21-1 counts as a pseudogene. The CDR3 covers 15 residues. CDR3 nucleotides: TGTGCCAGCAGCAAAACCGGGGTGGAAGGTTCACCCCTCCACTTT. Its protein is CASSKTGVEGSPLHF.